This T cell receptor beta chain originates from a study of long-term antiretroviral therapy in people with HIV. Study-level information: The earliest specimens came about a decade ahead of the 2015 immediate-ART recommendation. Study-wide results and caveats: In HIV, the repertoires covered a tighter span of CDR3 lengths than in controls. Absence of data on ART adherence, viral resistance or therapy changes was noted.

Per the germline V gene, CDR1 is SGHNT and CDR2 is YYREEE (reference sequence). Losses at the gene ends were 4 bases for V and 0 bases for J; bases not matched to a gene: 5. The CDR3 runs 17 residues. In the case of this clone: Its specificity is not known.

A v3.0 immunoSEQ assay was performed at survey level. TCRdb's table, derived via immunoSEQ multiplex PCR, lists solely in-frame clones and lacks some. Of about 16,000 clones listed, 80% to 90% were seen once; the top ten hold about 15%. The sequences come from unsorted PBMCs, collected 2.2 to 2.4 years before starting antiretroviral therapy. The genes are TRBV5-4 and TRBJ2-6; 9 bases map to TRBD1. The sequence came from a woman aged 30 to 39 with HIV. For the CDR3, the DNA is TGTGCCAGCAGCACCGGGACAGGGTACTCTGGGGCCAACGTCCTGACTTTC. Protein product: CASSTGTGYSGANVLTF. Filled out from reference TRBV5-4 and TRBJ2-6, the complete variable domain reads ETGVTQSPTHLIKTRGQQVTLRCSSQSGHNTVSWYQQALGQGPQFIFQYYREEENGRGNFPPRFSGLQFPNYSSELNVNALELDDSALYLCASSTGTGYSGANVLTFGAGSRLTVL.